The TCR beta chain under discussion was sequenced for a study of beta chain features in type 1 diabetes. Overall study: Sorted cells examined across all samples numbered 107,917,701.

CD4+ cells of the naive, central memory, regulatory and stem cell-like memory types were sorted via CD45RO/CCR7/CD25/CD127/CD95/CD27. cDNA synthesis used the whole RNA isolate, giving expressed TCRB sequences. Profiling relied on immunoSEQ multiplex PCR, and the TCRdb table lists in-frame clones only, not all of them. The sample gives about 110,000 clones, around 40% of which show up once; about 0.063% is in the top ten. Germline CDR1 SEHNR, CDR2 FQNEAQ (reference sequence). The CDR3 covers 16 residues. Trimming cost V 2 bases and J 5 bases, with 18 bases left between them. V usage is TRBV7-9 and J usage is TRBJ2-5, with unresolved D. The TCR sequence derives from a woman younger than 35 in good health. The specimen sequenced was stem cell memory CD4+ T cells from blood. The CDR3 DNA reads TGTGCCAGCAGCTTAAGTCGGTATTCCCTAGGTGAGACCCAGTACTTC. This translates into CASSLSRYSLGETQYF.